This T cell receptor (beta chain) was obtained from a study of shared clonotypes between healthy human individuals. Overall study findings and caveats: Among the subsets, naive ones generally showed larger estimated richness than memory ones.

Per germline, CDR1 LNHDA and CDR2 SQIVND (reference sequence). V shed 5 bases, J shed 4 bases, and the junction held 10 bases outside the gene matches. The CDR3 covers 15 residues. This table comes from immunoSEQ multiplex PCR, and its TCRdb copy is limited to in-frame clones, with some not included. Of around 1.9 million clones detected, about 94% appear once; the ten largest clones hold approximately 1.7%. Positive CCR7 selection of CD45RO-negative cells yielded the naive CD8 cells, and terminally differentiated effector memory CD45RA+ cells were excluded. The study drew all its donors from Caucasian adults living in Nashville, Tennessee. As for this clone: Its antigen is unknown.

The chain recombines TRBV19 with TRBJ2-5, with TRBD2 matching over 7 bases. This TCR was sampled from a man aged 18 to 35 in good health. Some clones in this sample may be carry-over from other donors' samples. Input material: naive CD8+ T cells from PBMCs. The CDR3 spells CASSLRLAWGETQYF. The CDR3 DNA reads as TGTGCCAGTAGTCTGAGACTAGCCTGGGGAGAGACCCAGTACTTC.